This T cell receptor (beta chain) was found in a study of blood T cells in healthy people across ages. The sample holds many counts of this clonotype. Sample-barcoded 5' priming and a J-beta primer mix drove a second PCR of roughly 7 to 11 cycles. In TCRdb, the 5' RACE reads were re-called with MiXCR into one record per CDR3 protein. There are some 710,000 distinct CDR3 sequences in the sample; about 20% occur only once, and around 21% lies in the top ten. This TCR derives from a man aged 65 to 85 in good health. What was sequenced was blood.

This CDR3 reads CASSGSRGAVGYTF. The CDR3 DNA is TGTGCCAGCAGCGGAAGTAGGGGCGCGGTTGGCTACACCTTC. V and J are TRBV11-2 and TRBJ1-2; maybe TRBD1 (5 bases). Trimming shortened V by 5 bases and J by 7 bases, and 17 bases separated the two germline ends. In germline, CDR1 is SGHAT, CDR2 FQNNGV. This CDR3 is built from 14 residues.